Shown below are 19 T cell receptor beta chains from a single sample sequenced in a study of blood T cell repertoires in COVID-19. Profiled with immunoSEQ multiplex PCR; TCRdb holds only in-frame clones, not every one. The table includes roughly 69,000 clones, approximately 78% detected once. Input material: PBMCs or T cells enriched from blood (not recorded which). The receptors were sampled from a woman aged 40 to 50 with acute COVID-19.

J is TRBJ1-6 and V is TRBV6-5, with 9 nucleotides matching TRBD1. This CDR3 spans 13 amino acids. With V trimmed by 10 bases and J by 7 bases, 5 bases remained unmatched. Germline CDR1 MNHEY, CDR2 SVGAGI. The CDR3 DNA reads TGTGCCAACCGACAGGGGGTGAATTCACCCCTCCACTTT. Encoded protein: CANRQGVNSPLHF.

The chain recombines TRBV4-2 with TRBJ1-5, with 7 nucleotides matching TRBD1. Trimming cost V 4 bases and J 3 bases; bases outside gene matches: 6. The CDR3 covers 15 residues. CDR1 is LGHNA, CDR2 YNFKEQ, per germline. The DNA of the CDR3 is TGTGCCAGCAGCCCCGCCAAGGGGGCCAATCAGCCCCAGCATTTT. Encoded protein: CASSPAKGANQPQHF.

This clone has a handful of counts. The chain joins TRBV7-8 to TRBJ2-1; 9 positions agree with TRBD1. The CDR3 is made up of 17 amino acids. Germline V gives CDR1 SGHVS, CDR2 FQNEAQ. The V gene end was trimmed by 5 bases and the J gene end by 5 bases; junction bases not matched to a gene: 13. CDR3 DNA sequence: TGTGCCAGCAGCCCAACCATTATTTGGACAGGGGACAATGAGCAGTTCTTC. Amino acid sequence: CASSPTIIWTGDNEQFF.

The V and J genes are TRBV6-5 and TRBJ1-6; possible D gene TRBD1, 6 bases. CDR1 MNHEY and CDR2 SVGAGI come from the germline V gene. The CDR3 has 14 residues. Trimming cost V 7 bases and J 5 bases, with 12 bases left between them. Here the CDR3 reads CASKNRENNSPLHF. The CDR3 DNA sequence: TGTGCCAGCAAGAACAGGGAGAATAATTCACCCCTCCACTTT.

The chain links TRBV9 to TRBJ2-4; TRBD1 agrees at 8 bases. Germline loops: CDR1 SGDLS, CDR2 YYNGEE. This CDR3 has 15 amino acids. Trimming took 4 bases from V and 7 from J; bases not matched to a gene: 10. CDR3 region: CASSPETGEVNIQYF. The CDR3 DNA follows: TGTGCCAGCAGCCCGGAGACAGGGGAGGTTAACATTCAGTACTTC. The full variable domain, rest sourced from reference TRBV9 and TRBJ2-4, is DSGVTQTPKHLITATGQRVTLRCSPRSGDLSVYWYQQSLDQGLQFLIQYYNGEERAKGNILERFSAQQFPDLHSELNLSSLELGDSALYFCASSPETGEVNIQYFGAGTRLSVL.

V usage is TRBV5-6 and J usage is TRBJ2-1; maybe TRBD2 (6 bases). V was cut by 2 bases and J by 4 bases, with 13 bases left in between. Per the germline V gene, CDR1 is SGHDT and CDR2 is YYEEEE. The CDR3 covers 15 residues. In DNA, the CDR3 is TGTGCCAGCAGCTTATATTGGGGGGAGTACAATGAGCAGTTCTTC. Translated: CASSLYWGEYNEQFF.

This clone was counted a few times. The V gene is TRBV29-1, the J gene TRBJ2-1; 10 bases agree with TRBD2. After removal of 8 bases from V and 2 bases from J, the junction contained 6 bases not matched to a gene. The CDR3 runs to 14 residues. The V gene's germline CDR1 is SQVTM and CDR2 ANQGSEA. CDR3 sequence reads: CSHAAGGPYNEQFF. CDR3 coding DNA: TGCAGCCACGCAGCGGGAGGGCCCTACAATGAGCAGTTCTTC.

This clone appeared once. CDR3 amino acids: CASLGSSSYEQYV. The CDR3 nucleotides are TGTGCCAGCCTAGGTTCATCGTCCTACGAGCAGTACGTC. The chain joins TRBV28 to TRBJ2-7, with D uncertain. Germline CDR1 reads MDHEN; CDR2 reads SYDVKM. The CDR3 extends over 13 amino acids. The germline V and J ends were trimmed by 8 bases and 1 base, with 12 bases remaining between them.

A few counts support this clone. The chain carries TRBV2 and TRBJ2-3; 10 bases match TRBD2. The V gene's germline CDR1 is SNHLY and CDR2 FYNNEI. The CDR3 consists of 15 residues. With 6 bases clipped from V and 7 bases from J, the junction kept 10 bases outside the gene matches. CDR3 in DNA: TGTGCCAGCAGGGTTTGGGCTAGCGGGGGTAATACGCAGTATTTT. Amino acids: CASRVWASGGNTQYF.

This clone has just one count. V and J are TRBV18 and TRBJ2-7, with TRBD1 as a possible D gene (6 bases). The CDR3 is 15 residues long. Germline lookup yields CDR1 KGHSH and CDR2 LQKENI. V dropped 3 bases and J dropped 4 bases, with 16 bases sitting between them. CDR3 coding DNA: TGTGCCAGCTCACCCACAGAGGGGACAAAATACGAGCAGTACTTC. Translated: CASSPTEGTKYEQYF.

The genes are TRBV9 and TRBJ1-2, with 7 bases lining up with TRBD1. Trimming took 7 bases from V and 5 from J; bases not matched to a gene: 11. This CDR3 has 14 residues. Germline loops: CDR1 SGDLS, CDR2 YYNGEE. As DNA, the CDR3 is TGTGCCAGCGGGGGACAGTCACCCCCTTATGGCTACACCTTC. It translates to CASGGQSPPYGYTF.

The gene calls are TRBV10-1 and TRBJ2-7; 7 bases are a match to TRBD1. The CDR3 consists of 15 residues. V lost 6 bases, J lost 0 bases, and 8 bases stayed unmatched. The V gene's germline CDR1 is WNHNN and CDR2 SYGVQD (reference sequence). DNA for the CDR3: TGCGCCAGCAGCCCCGACAGGGAGAGCTCCTACGAGCAGTACTTC. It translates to CASSPDRESSYEQYF.

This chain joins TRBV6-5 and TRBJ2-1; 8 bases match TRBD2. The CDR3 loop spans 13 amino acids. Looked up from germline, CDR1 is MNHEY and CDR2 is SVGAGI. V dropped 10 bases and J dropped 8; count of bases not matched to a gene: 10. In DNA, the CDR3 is TGTGCCACGAGCCGGACTAGCTTTTATGAGCAGTTCTTC. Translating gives CATSRTSFYEQFF.

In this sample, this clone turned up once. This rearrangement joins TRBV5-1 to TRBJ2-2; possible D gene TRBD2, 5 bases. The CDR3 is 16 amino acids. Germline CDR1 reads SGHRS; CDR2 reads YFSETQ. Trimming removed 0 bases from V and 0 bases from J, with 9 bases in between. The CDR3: CASSLGGRTNTGELFF. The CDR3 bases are TGCGCCAGCAGCTTGGGCGGGCGCACGAACACCGGGGAGCTGTTTTTT.

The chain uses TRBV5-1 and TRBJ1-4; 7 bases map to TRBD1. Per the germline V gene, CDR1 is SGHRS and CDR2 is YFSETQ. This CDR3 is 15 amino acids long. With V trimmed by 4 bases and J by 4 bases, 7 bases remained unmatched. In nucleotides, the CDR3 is TGCGCCAGCAGCGTAGATGGGACAGTTAATGAAAAACTGTTTTTT. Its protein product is CASSVDGTVNEKLFF.

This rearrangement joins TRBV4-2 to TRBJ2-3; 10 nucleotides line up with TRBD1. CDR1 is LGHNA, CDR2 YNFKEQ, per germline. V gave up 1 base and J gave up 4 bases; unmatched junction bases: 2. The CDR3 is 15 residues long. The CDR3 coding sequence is TGTGCCAGCAGCCAAGGCGGACAGGGGGCAGATACGCAGTATTTT. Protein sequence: CASSQGGQGADTQYF.

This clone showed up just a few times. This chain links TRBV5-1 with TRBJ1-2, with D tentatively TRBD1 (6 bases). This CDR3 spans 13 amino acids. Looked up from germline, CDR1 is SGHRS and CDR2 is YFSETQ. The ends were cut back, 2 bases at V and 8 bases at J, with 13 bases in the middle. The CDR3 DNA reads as TGCGCCAGCAGCTTTGGGGGCTCGTTGGGCTACACCTTC. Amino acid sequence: CASSFGGSLGYTF.

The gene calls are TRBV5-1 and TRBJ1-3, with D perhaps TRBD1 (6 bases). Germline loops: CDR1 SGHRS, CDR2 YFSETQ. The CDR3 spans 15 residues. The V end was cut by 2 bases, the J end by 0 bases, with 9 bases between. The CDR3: CASSFNRDSGNTIYF. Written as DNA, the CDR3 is TGCGCCAGCAGCTTCAACAGGGACTCTGGAAACACCATATATTTT.

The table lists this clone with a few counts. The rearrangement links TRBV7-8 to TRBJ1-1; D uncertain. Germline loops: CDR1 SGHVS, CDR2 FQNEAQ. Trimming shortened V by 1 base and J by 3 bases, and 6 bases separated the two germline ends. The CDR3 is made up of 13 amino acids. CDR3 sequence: CASSLVVDTEAFF. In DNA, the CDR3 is TGTGCCAGCAGCTTAGTTGTAGACACTGAAGCTTTCTTT.